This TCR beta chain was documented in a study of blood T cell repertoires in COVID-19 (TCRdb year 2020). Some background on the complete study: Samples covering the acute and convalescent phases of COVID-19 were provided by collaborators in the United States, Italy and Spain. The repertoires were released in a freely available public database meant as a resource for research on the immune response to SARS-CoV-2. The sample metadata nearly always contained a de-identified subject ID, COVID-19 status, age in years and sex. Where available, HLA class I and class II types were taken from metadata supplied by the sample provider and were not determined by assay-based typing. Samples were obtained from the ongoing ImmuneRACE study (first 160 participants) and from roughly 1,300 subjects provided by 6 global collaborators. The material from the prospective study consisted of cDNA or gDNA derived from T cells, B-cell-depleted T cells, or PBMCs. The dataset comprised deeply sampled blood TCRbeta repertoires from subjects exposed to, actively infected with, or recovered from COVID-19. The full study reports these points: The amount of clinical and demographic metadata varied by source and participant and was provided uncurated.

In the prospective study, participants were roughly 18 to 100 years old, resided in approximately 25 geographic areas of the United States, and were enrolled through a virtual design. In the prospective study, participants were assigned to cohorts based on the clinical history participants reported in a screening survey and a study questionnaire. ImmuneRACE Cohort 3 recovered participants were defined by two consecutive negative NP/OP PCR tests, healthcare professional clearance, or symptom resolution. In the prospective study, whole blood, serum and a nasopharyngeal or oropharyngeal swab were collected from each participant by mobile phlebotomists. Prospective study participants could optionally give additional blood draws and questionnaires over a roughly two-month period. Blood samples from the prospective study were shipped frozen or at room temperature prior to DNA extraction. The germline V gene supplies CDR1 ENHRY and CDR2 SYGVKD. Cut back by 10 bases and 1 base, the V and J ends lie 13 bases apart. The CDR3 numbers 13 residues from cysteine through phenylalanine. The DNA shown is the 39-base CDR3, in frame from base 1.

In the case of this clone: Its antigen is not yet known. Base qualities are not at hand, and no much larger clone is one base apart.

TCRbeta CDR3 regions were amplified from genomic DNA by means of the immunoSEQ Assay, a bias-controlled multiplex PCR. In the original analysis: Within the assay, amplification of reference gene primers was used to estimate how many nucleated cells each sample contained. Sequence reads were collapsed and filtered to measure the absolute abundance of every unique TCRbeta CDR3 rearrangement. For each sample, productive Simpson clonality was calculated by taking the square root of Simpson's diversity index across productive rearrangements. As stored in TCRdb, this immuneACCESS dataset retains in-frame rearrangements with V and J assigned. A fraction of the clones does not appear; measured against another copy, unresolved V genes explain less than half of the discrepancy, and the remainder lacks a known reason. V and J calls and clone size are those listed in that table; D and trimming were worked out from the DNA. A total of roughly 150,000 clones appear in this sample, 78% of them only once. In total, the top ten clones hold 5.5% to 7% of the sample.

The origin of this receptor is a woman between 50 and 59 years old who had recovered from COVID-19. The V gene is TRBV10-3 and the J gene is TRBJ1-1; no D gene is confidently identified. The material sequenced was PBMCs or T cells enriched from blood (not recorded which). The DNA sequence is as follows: TGTGCCACCCAAGCAAAAACGAACACTGAAGCTTTCTTT. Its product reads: CATQAKTNTEAFF.